This passage covers 17 T cell receptor beta chains from one sample sequenced in a study of glioma-infiltrating T cells. The iRepertoire nested amplicon-rescue multiplex PCR amplified TCR alpha and beta CDR3s from RNA. TCRdb passed the multiplex PCR reads through MiXCR, listing each CDR3 protein once. Of 300,000 to 400,000 distinct CDR3 sequences listed, 41% are singletons. Source material: glioma tissue, nonneoplastic brain tissue, or PBMCs (not recorded which). Every receptor here comes from a human donor with low-grade glioma or glioblastoma, undergoing nonglioma brain surgery, or in good health (not recorded which).

This clonotype was counted only a few times. The rearrangement uses TRBV5-1 and TRBJ2-1, with 12 bases that match TRBD1. The V gene's germline CDR1 is SGHRS and CDR2 YFSETQ. After removal of 2 bases from V and 6 bases from J, the junction contained 3 bases not matched to a gene. The CDR3 contains 15 residues. The CDR3 sequence is CASSFRDRGLNEQFF. For the CDR3, the DNA is TGCGCCAGCAGCTTCCGGGACAGGGGGCTCAATGAGCAGTTCTTC.

This clonotype was seen a handful of times. CDR3 region: CASAPVLAAYNEQFF. DNA for the CDR3: TGTGCCAGCGCCCCAGTACTAGCGGCCTACAATGAGCAGTTCTTC. This chain connects TRBV12-3 or TRBV12-4 to TRBJ2-1, with TRBD2 matching 8 bases. The CDR3 is 15 residues long. V dropped 8 bases and J dropped 2; count of bases not matched to a gene: 8.

About this clonotype: A read error is possible here, since a much larger clone lies one base away. In DNA, the CDR3 is TGTGCCAACAGTTATACACTAGACCAAGAGACCCAGTACTTC. It encodes CANSYTLDQETQYF. The chain recombines TRBV6-1 with TRBJ2-5; perhaps TRBD2 as D (5 bases). The CDR3 is 14 amino acids. Germline V gene sequence: CDR1 MNHNS, CDR2 SASEGT.

The gene calls are TRBV6-2 or TRBV6-3 and TRBJ2-6, with 8 bases lining up with TRBD1. The CDR3 extends over 17 amino acids. Germline V lookup: CDR1 MNHEY, CDR2 SVGEGT. Germline trimming cut 7 bases from V and 4 bases from J; bases unmatched to any gene: 12. In DNA form, the CDR3 reads TGTGCCAGCACACCGGACAGGGTGCTTTCAGGGGCCAACGTCCTGACTTTC. Protein: CASTPDRVLSGANVLTF.

The gene calls are TRBV13 and TRBJ2-5, with a tentative D call TRBD1 (6 bases). CDR1 is PRHDT and CDR2 is FYEKMQ in the germline V gene (reference sequence). The CDR3 has 13 residues. Trimming took off 6 bases at V and 5 bases at J, with 13 bases between the two ends. CDR3 amino acids: CASRNQGMETQYF. Written as DNA, the CDR3 is TGTGCCAGCAGGAACCAGGGGATGGAGACCCAGTACTTC.

This clonotype was observed once. The junction and the germline gene differ at one end; a read error may be behind it. This chain links TRBV4-3 with TRBJ1-2; D not resolved. CDR1 and CDR2 from the germline V gene are LGHNA and YSLEER. The CDR3 spans 13 residues. The CDR3 bases are TGCACCAGCAGCCAAGATGGTCGATATGGCTACACCTTC. Translating gives CTSSQDGRYGYTF.

A word on this clonotype: Germline and junction disagree at one end, which may indicate a read error. The V call is TRBV27, the J call TRBJ2-7; D may be TRBD2 (5 bases). The CDR3 covers 15 residues. Germline CDR1 and CDR2: MNHEY and SMNVEV (reference sequence). The CDR3 is CAISESDGVYYEQYF. CDR3 sequence (DNA): TGTGCCATCAGTGAGTCGGACGGGGTATACTACGAGCAGTACTTC.

The chain has TRBV10-3 and TRBJ1-5; TRBD1 matches at 8 bases. From germline, CDR1 is ENHRY and CDR2 SYGVKD. V dropped 11 bases and J dropped 2; count of bases not matched to a gene: 11. CDR3 length: 15 residues. CDR3 residues: CASTGAGGRNQPQHF. CDR3 coding DNA: TGTGCCTCGACCGGGGCAGGGGGCCGCAATCAGCCCCAGCATTTT.

Only a few counts were recorded for this clonotype. The rearrangement links TRBV4-3 to TRBJ2-7; the D is unclear. Germline V lookup: CDR1 LGHNA, CDR2 YSLEER. This CDR3 comprises 14 residues. V shed 5 bases and J shed 2 bases, with 13 bases lying between them. The CDR3 nucleotides are TGCGCCAGCAGCTCGCAGACTGGGGCCTACGAGCAGTACTTC. Its protein product is CASSSQTGAYEQYF.

As to this clonotype: This CDR3 is missing its conserved last phenylalanine or tryptophan, likely due to a read error. This chain connects TRBV20-1 to TRBJ2-1, with D unresolved. V lost 3 bases and J lost 8, with 8 bases in between. The CDR3 has 11 residues. The germline V gene has CDR1 DFQATT and CDR2 SNEGSKA (reference sequence). CDR3 region: CSARIGHEQFY. CDR3 nucleotides: TGCAGTGCTAGGATAGGGCATGAGCAGTTCTAC.

This clonotype showed up many times. This sequence joins TRBV15 and TRBJ1-2; D may be TRBD1 (5 bases). The CDR3 contains 14 residues. From germline, CDR1 is LNHNV and CDR2 YYDKDF (reference sequence). V gave up 1 base and J gave up 4 bases, with 10 bases separating them. CDR3 residues: CATSRAAGTYGYTF. DNA of the CDR3: TGTGCCACCAGCAGAGCTGCAGGGACCTATGGCTACACCTTC. Full variable domain (outside the CDR3, taken from reference TRBV15 and TRBJ1-2): DAMVIQNPRYQVTQFGKPVTLSCSQTLNHNVMYWYQQKSSQAPKLLFHYYDKDFNNEADTPDNFQSRRPNTSFCFLDIRSPGLGDTAMYLCATSRAAGTYGYTFGSGTRLTVV.

V gene TRBV20-1 combines with J gene TRBJ2-1; TRBD2 aligns across 7 bases. Germline values: CDR1 DFQATT, CDR2 SNEGSKA (reference sequence). V gave up 1 base and J gave up 6 bases; unmatched junction bases: 6. The CDR3 contains 14 residues. CDR3 amino acids: CSARVAGEINEQFF. The CDR3 DNA reads TGCAGTGCTAGAGTTGCGGGAGAGATCAATGAGCAGTTCTTC.

This clonotype has at least ten counts. The chain uses TRBV28 and TRBJ2-5; D might be TRBD1 (6 bases). The CDR3 contains 13 residues. Germline CDR1 and CDR2: MDHEN and SYDVKM. The V end was cut by 4 bases, the J end by 2 bases, with 8 bases between. Here the CDR3 reads CASSWGLQETQYF. The CDR3 region has the DNA TGTGCCAGCAGTTGGGGGCTTCAAGAGACCCAGTACTTC.

The J gene is TRBJ2-7, the V gene TRBV6-2 or TRBV6-3; 8 bases line up with TRBD1. From germline, CDR1 is MNHEY and CDR2 SVGEGT. J was trimmed by 10 bases and V by 1 base; bases with no gene match: 12. The CDR3 contains 15 residues. The CDR3 region is CASSYWRTGTAGQYF. CDR3 DNA sequence: TGTGCCAGCAGTTACTGGAGGACAGGGACCGCTGGTCAGTACTTC.

As concerns this clonotype: Given a much more abundant clone one base away, this may be a read error. The chain couples TRBV6-2 or TRBV6-3 to TRBJ2-7; the match to TRBD2 covers 7 bases. V dropped 7 bases and J dropped 3; count of bases not matched to a gene: 9. In germline, CDR1 is MNHEY, CDR2 SVGEGT. The CDR3 is made up of 14 amino acids. CDR3 protein: CASTRRGRDYEQYF. CDR3 DNA sequence: TGTGCCAGCACGCGACGGGGGAGGGACTACGAGCAGTACTTC.

At least ten counts were recorded for this clonotype. The CDR3 region is CASSYSRTGWEPQHF. The CDR3 DNA follows: TGTGCCAGCAGTTACTCACGGACAGGGTGGGAGCCCCAGCATTTT. The V call is TRBV6-5, the J call TRBJ1-5, with TRBD1 matching 8 bases. This CDR3 spans 15 amino acids. V was clipped by 0 bases and J by 8 bases; unmatched bases: 6. CDR1 MNHEY and CDR2 SVGAGI come from the germline V gene.

This clonotype was counted only a few times. The chain employs TRBV27 and TRBJ2-7; D tentatively reads TRBD1 or TRBD2 (7 bases each). This CDR3 spans 18 amino acids. Germline V gene lookup returns CDR1 MNHEY and CDR2 SMNVEV (reference sequence). Trimming took 1 base from V and 0 from J, leaving 19 bases between them. CDR3 sequence reads: CASSLFYDREGHSYEQYF. CDR3 sequence (DNA): TGTGCCAGCAGTTTATTCTACGACAGGGAGGGGCACTCCTACGAGCAGTACTTC.